This entry describes one T cell receptor beta chain. Its antigen is not known. This record comes from a study of T cell repertoires in cytomegalovirus infection. Study details: Evidence of both CMV infection and a matching HLA type came from public TCR beta signatures.

V gave up 5 bases and J gave up 4 bases; unmatched junction bases: 4. The CDR3 is 14 residues long. Germline CDR1 reads MGHDK; CDR2 reads SYGVNS. One entry per CDR3 protein results from TCRdb running MiXCR on the reads. The repertoire consists of some 110,000 distinct CDR3 sequences, with more than 30% occurring once and the leading ten covering about 53%. Regarding the study as a whole: The cumulative frequency of public TCR beta families identified carriers of CMV plus the relevant HLA.

Sample: CD8+ T cells from cultured PBMCs, taken from culture after CMV antigen stimulation. The receptor was isolated from a human donor in good health (CMV status not recorded). Some clones in this sample may be carry-over from other donors' samples. V is TRBV25-1 and J is TRBJ1-5; TRBD1 matches at 8 bases. The CDR3 sequence is CASSTGGLNQPQHF. The DNA of the CDR3 is TGTGCCAGCAGTACAGGGGGATTGAATCAGCCCCAGCATTTT.